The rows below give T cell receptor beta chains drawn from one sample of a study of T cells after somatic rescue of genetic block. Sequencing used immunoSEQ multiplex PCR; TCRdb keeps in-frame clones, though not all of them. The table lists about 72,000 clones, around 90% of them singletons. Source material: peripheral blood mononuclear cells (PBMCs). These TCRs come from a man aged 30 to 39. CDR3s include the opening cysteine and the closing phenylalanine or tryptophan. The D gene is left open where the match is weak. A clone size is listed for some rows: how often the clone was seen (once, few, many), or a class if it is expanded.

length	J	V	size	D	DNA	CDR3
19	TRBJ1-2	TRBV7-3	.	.	TGTGCCAGCAGCCCGAGAGGGGTGTCGTCAGCCGTTGGATCCTATGGCTACACCTTC	CASSPRGVSSAVGSYGYTF
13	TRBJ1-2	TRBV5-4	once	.	TGTGCCAGCAGCACCGCTTCTAACTATGGCTACACCTTC	CASSTASNYGYTF
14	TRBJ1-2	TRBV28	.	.	TGTGCCAGCAGTTTAACCGACGGTCGTAGAGGCTACACCTTC	CASSLTDGRRGYTF
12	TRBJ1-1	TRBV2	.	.	TGTGCCAGCATCAGCTTCAACACTGAAGCTTTCTTT	CASISFNTEAFF
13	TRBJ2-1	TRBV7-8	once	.	TGTGCCAGCAGCCTACGCGGATACAATGAGCAGTTCTTC	CASSLRGYNEQFF
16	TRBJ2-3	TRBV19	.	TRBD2	TGTGCCAGTAGTCCAACTAGCGGAGCTAGCACAGATACGCAGTATTTT	CASSPTSGASTDTQYF
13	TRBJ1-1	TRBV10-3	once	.	TGTGCCACTAGGCAGGGAATGAACACTGAAGCTTTCTTT	CATRQGMNTEAFF
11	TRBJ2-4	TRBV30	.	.	TGTGCCTGGACGAGGGTGGACATTCAGTACTTC	CAWTRVDIQYF
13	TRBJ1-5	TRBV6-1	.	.	TGTGCCAGCAGTGAAGGGGTCCGCCAGCCCCAGCATTTT	CASSEGVRQPQHF
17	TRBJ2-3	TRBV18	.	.	TGTGCCAGCTCACCACCCTCAGGGTTTTCTAGCACAGATACGCAGTATTTT	CASSPPSGFSSTDTQYF
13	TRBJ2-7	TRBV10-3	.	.	TGTGCCATCAGTGACGGACAGTTCTACGAGCAGTACTTC	CAISDGQFYEQYF
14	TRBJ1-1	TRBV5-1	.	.	TGCGCCAGCAGCTTGGCAGGGGCGAACACTGAAGCTTTCTTT	CASSLAGANTEAFF
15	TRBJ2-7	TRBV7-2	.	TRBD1	TGTGCCAGCAGCCAACGGACAGGGGCGTTAGGCGAGCAGTACTTC	CASSQRTGALGEQYF
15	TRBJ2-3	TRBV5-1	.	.	TGCGCCAGCAGCCTAGCTACGGGAGTCACAGATACGCAGTATTTT	CASSLATGVTDTQYF
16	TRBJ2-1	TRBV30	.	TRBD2	TGTGCCTGGGGGTCCGGACTAGCGGGTGTTGCGGGTGAGCAGTTCTTC	CAWGSGLAGVAGEQFF
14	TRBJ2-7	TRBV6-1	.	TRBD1	TGTGCCAGCAGTTGGGCGACAGGGGTCGACGAGCAGTACTTC	CASSWATGVDEQYF
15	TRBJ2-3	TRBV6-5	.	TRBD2	TGTGCCAGCAGTTTGGGACTAGCGGGGGTTGATACGCAGTATTTT	CASSLGLAGVDTQYF
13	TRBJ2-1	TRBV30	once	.	TGTGCCTGGTGGAGAGGGCCCTACAATGAGCAGTTCTTC	CAWWRGPYNEQFF
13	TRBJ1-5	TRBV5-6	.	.	TGTGCCAGCAGCTTTGGGGTTGGCCAGCCCCAGCATTTT	CASSFGVGQPQHF
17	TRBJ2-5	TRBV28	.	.	TGTGCCAGCAGTTTAGGTCGTCTCCTGAGGATCGGAGAGACCCAGTACTTC	CASSLGRLLRIGETQYF
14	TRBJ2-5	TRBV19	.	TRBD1	TGTGCCAGTAGTAAGAGACAGGGTCAAGAGACCCAGTACTTC	CASSKRQGQETQYF
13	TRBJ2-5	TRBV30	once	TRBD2	TGTGCCGCGGGGACTAGCGGCCAAGAGACCCAGTACTTC	CAAGTSGQETQYF
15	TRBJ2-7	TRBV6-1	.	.	TGTGCCAGCAGTGATCTGGGGGGGCCTTCCTACGAGCAGTACTTC	CASSDLGGPSYEQYF
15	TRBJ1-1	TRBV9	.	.	TGTGCCAGCAGCGTAAGGTCGGGGGTGGGCACTGAAGCTTTCTTT	CASSVRSGVGTEAFF
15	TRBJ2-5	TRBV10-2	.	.	TGCGCCAGCCTGCTAGGAGTACTCTCCGGGGGGACCCAGTACTTC	CASLLGVLSGGTQYF
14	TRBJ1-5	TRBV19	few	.	TGTGCCAGCGTAAGGACTACCCAACCCGGGCCCCAGCATTTT	CASVRTTQPGPQHF
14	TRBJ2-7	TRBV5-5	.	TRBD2	TGTGCCAGCAGCGGCGGGGGGTTTCAGGGCGAGCAGTACTTC	CASSGGGFQGEQYF
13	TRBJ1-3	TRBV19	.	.	TGTGCCAGCGGGAGGGGAGGCGGAAACACCATATATTTT	CASGRGGGNTIYF
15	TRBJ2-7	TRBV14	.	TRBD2	TGTGCCAGCAGCCCGCGGGACTATACCCCCGGCGAGCAGTACTTC	CASSPRDYTPGEQYF
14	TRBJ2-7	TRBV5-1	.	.	TGCGCCAGCAGCTTGCCTAGTTCCTCCTACGAGCAGTACTTC	CASSLPSSSYEQYF
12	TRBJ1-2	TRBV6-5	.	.	TGTGCCAGCGGGGGACTCAACTATGGCTACACCTTC	CASGGLNYGYTF
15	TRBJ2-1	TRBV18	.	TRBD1	TGTGCCAGCTCACTCCGGACAGGGGGCTTCGAGGAGCAGTTCTTC	CASSLRTGGFEEQFF
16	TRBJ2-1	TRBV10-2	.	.	TGCGCCAGCAGTGATGGGGGGACCGGTACCTACAATGAGCAGTTCTTC	CASSDGGTGTYNEQFF
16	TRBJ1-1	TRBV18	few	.	TGTGCCAGCTCACCACCCGGACAGCTAATGAACACTGAAGCTTTCTTT	CASSPPGQLMNTEAFF
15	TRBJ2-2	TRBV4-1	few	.	TGCGCCAGCAGCCAAGCCCACAGGGACACCGGGGAGCTGTTTTTT	CASSQAHRDTGELFF
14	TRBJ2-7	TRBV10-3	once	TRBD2	TGTGCCATCATGGGGACTAGCGGGAGTTACGAGCAGTACTTC	CAIMGTSGSYEQYF
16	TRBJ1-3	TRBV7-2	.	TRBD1	TGTGCCAGCAGCCCCTGGACAGGGGCGTCTGGAAACACCATATATTTT	CASSPWTGASGNTIYF
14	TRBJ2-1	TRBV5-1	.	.	TGCGCCAGCAGCTTACGGAGGACTACCAATGAGCAGTTCTTC	CASSLRRTTNEQFF
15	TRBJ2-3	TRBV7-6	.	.	TGTGCCAGCAGCTTAGCGACGAGTAGCACAGATACGCAGTATTTT	CASSLATSSTDTQYF
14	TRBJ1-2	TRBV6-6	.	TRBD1	TGTGCCAGCAACCCCTGGGACAGGGCATATGGCTACACCTTC	CASNPWDRAYGYTF
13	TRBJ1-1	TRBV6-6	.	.	TGTGCCAGCAGTTATGACATGAACACTGAAGCTTTCTTT	CASSYDMNTEAFF